The source of this TCR beta chain is a study of blood T cell repertoires in COVID-19. From germline, CDR1 is LGHNA and CDR2 YNFKEQ. J gave up 12 bases and V 0 bases, and 8 bases lay outside the gene matches. The CDR3 runs to 15 residues. Assay: immunoSEQ multiplex PCR; the TCRdb copy retains only in-frame clones and omits some. The data show almost 80,000 clones, with about nine tenths seen just once and 0.75% to 0.8% held by the top ten. This clone appeared once. The sequenced material came from peripheral blood. This receptor was taken from an elderly woman with acute or convalescent COVID-19. The genes are TRBV4-2 and TRBJ1-6; 7 bases line up with TRBD1. CDR3 nucleotide sequence: TGTGCCAGCAGCCAAGAGAAGGGGGCAGTAGGACCCCTCCACTTT. Protein sequence: CASSQEKGAVGPLHF.